This entry features one TCR beta chain sequence. Seattle patients were enrolled during active infection and followed longitudinally. In the study's own analysis: Estimated nucleated cell counts came from reference gene primer amplification. Using immunoSEQ multiplex PCR, the repertoire was profiled, and TCRdb retains in-frame clones only, with some absent. D and trimming were read from the DNA, whereas the V and J calls and clone size are those reported in that table. The sample has about 210,000 clones; over 75% are singletons. The data were obtained in a study of blood T cell repertoires in COVID-19. Study summary: There were acute and convalescent COVID-19 samples, and they came from the United States, Italy and Spain. In each case, the material was cDNA or gDNA derived from T cells, B-cell-depleted T cells, or PBMCs.

CDR3 length equals 13 residues. CDR1 LNHDA and CDR2 SQIVND come from the germline V gene (reference sequence). Trimming shortened V by 7 bases and J by 1 base, and 10 bases separated the two germline ends. The chain is built from TRBV19 and TRBJ1-2; D remains ambiguous. The clonotype was recovered from a man aged 45-65 years with COVID-19, enrolled during active disease. The source material was peripheral blood. CDR3 coding DNA: TGTGCCAGTACCTATATTGGTAACTATGGCTACACCTTC. Translated: CASTYIGNYGYTF.